The T cell receptor (beta chain) described here comes from a study of human T cells and chemical hapten exposure. Study overall: Patients had diphenylcyclopropenone applied to the scalp weekly throughout the roughly 23-week study.

The V and J ends lost 5 bases and 1 base respectively, with 10 bases between them. Germline lookup yields CDR1 MDHEN and CDR2 SYDVKM. The CDR3 totals 14 residues. This clonotype has at least ten counts. Its antigen is not identified. As to time point: patch test 2, 6 weeks after DPC sensitization. The treatment is: therapeutic diphenylcyclopropenone sensitization with weekly scalp DPC. RNA extraction used unfractionated whole blood as the source of total RNA. Overall study results and limits: Donor immune responses may differ from healthy people's, since all donors had alopecia.

During construction of the library, unique molecular identifiers were attached to individual cDNA molecules for quantitative, reproducible TCR counting. TCRdb called the RACE reads again in MiXCR, with one record for every CDR3 protein. The table records fewer than 150,000 distinct CDR3 sequences, about an eighth of them present only once. The source of this sequence is a woman aged 45-59 years with alopecia areata. Some clones in this sample may be carry-over from other donors' samples. Sequencing used whole blood, obtained in connection with sensitization to the hapten diphenylcyclopropenone (DPC). V usage is TRBV28 and J usage is TRBJ2-3; possibly TRBD2 for D (5 bases). DNA for the CDR3: TGTGCCAGCAGTGACGGAGGAGGCACAGATACGCAGTATTTT. Its translation: CASSDGGGTDTQYF. The full variable domain, in which reference TRBV28 and TRBJ2-3 provide the parts outside the CDR3, is DVKVTQSSRYLVKRTGEKVFLECVQDMDHENMFWYRQDPGLGLRLIYFSYDVKMKEKGDIPEGYSVSREKKERFSLILESASTNQTSMYLCASSDGGGTDTQYFGPGTRLTVL.